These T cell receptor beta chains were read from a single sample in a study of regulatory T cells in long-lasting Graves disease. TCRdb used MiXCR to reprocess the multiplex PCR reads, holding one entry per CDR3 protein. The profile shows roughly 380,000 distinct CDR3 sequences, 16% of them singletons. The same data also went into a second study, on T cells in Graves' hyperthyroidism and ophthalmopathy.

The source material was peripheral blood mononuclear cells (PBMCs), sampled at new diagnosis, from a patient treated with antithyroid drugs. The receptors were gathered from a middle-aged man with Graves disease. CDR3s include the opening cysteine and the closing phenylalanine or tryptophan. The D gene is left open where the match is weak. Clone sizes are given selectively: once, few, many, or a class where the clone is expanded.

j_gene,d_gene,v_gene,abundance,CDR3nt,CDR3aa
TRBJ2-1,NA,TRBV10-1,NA,TGTGCCCTCCAACGGGTTCCCTCCAGGGATGAGCAGTTCTTC,CALQRVPSRDEQFF
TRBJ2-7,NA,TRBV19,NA,TGTGCCAGTAGTACTCTACGGACGGCCACCTACGAGCAGTACTTC,CASSTLRTATYEQYF
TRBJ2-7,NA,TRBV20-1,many,TGCAGTGCTAGAGTGGACCTTACTAACAACGAGCAGTACTTC,CSARVDLTNNEQYF
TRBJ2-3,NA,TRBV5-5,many,TGTGCCAGCAGCCCGCCGAGTGGGGGCTTCGGTACGCAGTATTTT,CASSPPSGGFGTQYF
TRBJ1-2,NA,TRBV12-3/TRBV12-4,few,TGTGCCAGCAGTTTTTCGGCAGGGCGGTATGGCTACACCTTC,CASSFSAGRYGYTF
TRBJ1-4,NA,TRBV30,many,TGTGCCTGGGGTACCGGATTTTCACGCGAAAAACTGTTTTTT,CAWGTGFSREKLFF
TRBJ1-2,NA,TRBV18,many,TGTGCCAGCTCACCTTCGACGGATGACTATGGCTACACCTTC,CASSPSTDDYGYTF
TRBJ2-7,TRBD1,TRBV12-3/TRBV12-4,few,TGTGCCAGCAGGCTGGCCAGGGGGCTCTGGTACTTC,CASRLARGLWYF
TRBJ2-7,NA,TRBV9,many,TGTGCCAGCAGCATAGGAACATGGGGAGACGAGCAGTACTTC,CASSIGTWGDEQYF
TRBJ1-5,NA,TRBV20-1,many,TGCAGTGCTAGACGGAACCGAGACAACAATCAGCCCCAGCATTTT,CSARRNRDNNQPQHF
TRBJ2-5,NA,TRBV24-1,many,TGTGCCACCAGTGACCCCCGCCGGGGGGAGACCCAGTACTTC,CATSDPRRGETQYF
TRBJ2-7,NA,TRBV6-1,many,TGTGCCAGCAGTAACCCCGGCAGCTACGAGCAGTACTTC,CASSNPGSYEQYF
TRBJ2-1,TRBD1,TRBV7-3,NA,TGTGCCAGCAGCATGGGACAGGGGAATGAGCAGTTCTTC,CASSMGQGNEQFF
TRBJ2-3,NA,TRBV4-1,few,TGCGCCAGCAGCGGCCCAGGGAGTACAGATACGCAGTATTTT,CASSGPGSTDTQYF
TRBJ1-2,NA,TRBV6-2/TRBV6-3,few,TGTGCCAGCAGCTCCTCAGGCCACTATGGCTACACCTTC,CASSSSGHYGYTF
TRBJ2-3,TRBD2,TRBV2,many,TGTGCCACCCAGACGGAGGCTAGCGGGGGGGGTGATACGCAGTATTTT,CATQTEASGGGDTQYF
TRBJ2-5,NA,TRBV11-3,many,TGTGCCAGCGCGATGGGGCCAGGAGAGACCCAGTACTTC,CASAMGPGETQYF
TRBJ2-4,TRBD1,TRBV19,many,TGTGCCAGTAGTGTGACAGGGGTGAACATTCAGTACTTC,CASSVTGVNIQYF
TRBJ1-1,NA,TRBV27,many,TGTGCCACCAAGACCGTGGACACTGAAGCTTTCTTT,CATKTVDTEAFF
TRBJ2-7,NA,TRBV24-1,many,TGTGCCACCAGTGATCACACACAAGGACAGAAGCAGTACTTC,CATSDHTQGQKQYF
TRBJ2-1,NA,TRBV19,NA,TGTGCCAGTAACCGGCCCAGGGGTGCGCAGTTCTTC,CASNRPRGAQFF
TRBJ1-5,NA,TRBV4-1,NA,TGCGCCAGCAGCCAAGTGGTGGGTAGCAATCAGCCCCAGCATTTT,CASSQVVGSNQPQHF
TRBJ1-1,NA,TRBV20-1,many,TGCAGTGCTAGGGGGGGGCGGGGGATTTCCACTGAAGCTTTCTTT,CSARGGRGISTEAFF
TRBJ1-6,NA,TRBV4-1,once,TGCGCCAGCAGCCAAGATAACGCGGTTTCGCACTATAATTCACCCCTCCACTTT,CASSQDNAVSHYNSPLHF
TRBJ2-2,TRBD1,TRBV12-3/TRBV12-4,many,TGTGCCAGCAGTTGGGGGACAGGGGGGTACACCGGGGAGCTGTTTTTT,CASSWGTGGYTGELFF
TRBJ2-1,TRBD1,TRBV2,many,TGTGCCAGCAGAGAGGACAGGGCTCTCCATGAGCAGTTCTTC,CASREDRALHEQFF
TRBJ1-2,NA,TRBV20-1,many,TGCAGTGCTAGAGTAGAGGGGAACTATGGCTACACCTTC,CSARVEGNYGYTF
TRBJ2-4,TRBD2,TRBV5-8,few,TGTGCCAGCGCGGGGGGCCGCAAAAACATTCAGTACTTC,CASAGGRKNIQYF
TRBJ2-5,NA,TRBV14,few,TGTGCCAGCAGCCAAGATTGGGGGGGGCCACAAGAGACCCAGTACTTC,CASSQDWGGPQETQYF
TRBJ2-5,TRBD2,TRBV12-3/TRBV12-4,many,TGTGCCAGCAGTTTAGACGGGGGGGCAGAGACCCAGTACTTC,CASSLDGGAETQYF
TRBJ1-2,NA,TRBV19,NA,TGTGCCAGTAGTGTACAGGAGGGGAGTGGCTACACCTTC,CASSVQEGSGYTF
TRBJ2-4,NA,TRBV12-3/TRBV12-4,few,TGTGCCACCGGGGTACTAGCCAAAAACATTCAGTACTTC,CATGVLAKNIQYF
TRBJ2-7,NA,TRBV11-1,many,TGTGCCAGCAGCTATTCGCAGGGAATCTACGAGCAGTACTTC,CASSYSQGIYEQYF
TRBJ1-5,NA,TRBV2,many,TGTGCCAGCAGTCCTACACTGTATAGCAATCAGCCCCAGCATTTT,CASSPTLYSNQPQHF
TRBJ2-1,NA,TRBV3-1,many,TGTGCCAGCAGCCAAGGGGGGGGACACATACAGTTCTTC,CASSQGGGHIQFF
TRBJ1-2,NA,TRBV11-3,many,TGTGCCAGCAGTACAGGTCACTATGGCTACACCTTC,CASSTGHYGYTF
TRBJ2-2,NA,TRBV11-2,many,TGTGCCAGCAGCCCAGGGGTCAGGAGAACCGGGGAGCTGTTTTTT,CASSPGVRRTGELFF
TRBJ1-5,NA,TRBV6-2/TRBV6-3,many,TGTGCCAGCAGTTACTCTGGACAGACGAATAGCAATCAGCCCCAGCATTTT,CASSYSGQTNSNQPQHF
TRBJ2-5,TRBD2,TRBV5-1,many,TGTGCCAGCAGCTTGCGGACTAGCGGACAAGAGACCCAGTACTTC,CASSLRTSGQETQYF
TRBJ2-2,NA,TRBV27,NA,TGTGCCAGCAGTTTATTACAGAGGAACACCGGGGAGCTGTTTTTT,CASSLLQRNTGELFF
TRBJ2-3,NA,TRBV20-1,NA,TGCAGTGCTATCGCCGGGGGTTCTAGCACAGATACGCAGTATTTT,CSAIAGGSSTDTQYF
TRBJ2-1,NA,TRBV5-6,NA,TGTGCCAGCAGCCCAATTCTTGCAGAAGCTTACAATGAGCAGTTCTTC,CASSPILAEAYNEQFF
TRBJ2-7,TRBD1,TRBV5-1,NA,TGCGCCAGCAGCGTCCGGACAGGGCCCTACGAGCAGTACTTC,CASSVRTGPYEQYF
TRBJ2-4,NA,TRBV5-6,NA,TGTGCCAGCAGCTCACGTCATACCATCTTAGCCAAAAACATTCAGTACTTC,CASSSRHTILAKNIQYF
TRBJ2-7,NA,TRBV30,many,TGTGCCTGGAGTGTAGCCGGCTCCTACGAGCAGTACTTC,CAWSVAGSYEQYF
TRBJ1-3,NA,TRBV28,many,TGTGCCAGCGGAGGACACCTTGGGGGGAGCTCTGGAAACACCATATATTTT,CASGGHLGGSSGNTIYF
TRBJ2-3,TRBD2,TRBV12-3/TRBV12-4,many,TGTGCCAGCAGAAAATTCCAGCGGGGGGGCTCCCAAGGCACAGATACGCAGTATTTT,CASRKFQRGGSQGTDTQYF
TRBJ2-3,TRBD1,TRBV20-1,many,TGCAGTGCTGGGGGGACAGGGGGCTTCCCAGATACGCAGTATTTT,CSAGGTGGFPDTQYF
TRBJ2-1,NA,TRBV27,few,TGTGCCAGCAGTTCCACCTTAGGGGCTGAGCAGTTCTTC,CASSSTLGAEQFF
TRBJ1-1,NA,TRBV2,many,TGTGCCAGCAGTGTTTTTGGCACTGAAGCTTTCTTT,CASSVFGTEAFF
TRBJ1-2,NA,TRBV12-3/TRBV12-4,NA,TGTGCCAGCACTAGGGGGGCTTTCTATGGCTACACCTTC,CASTRGAFYGYTF
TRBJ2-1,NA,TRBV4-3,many,TGCGCCAGCAGCCTTGAACCACGGGGGATAGGAAACAATGAGCAGTTCTTC,CASSLEPRGIGNNEQFF
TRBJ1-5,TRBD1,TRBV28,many,TGTGCCAGCATTCGACAGGGGATCAAGAAACTAAGGAGTCAGCCCCAGCATTTT,CASIRQGIKKLRSQPQHF
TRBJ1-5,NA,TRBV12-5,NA,TGTGCTAGTGGCGGGCCGGGACAACCGGTGGGCAATCAGCCCCAGCATTTT,CASGGPGQPVGNQPQHF